In its sample, the clone carrying this T cell receptor (beta chain) was seen many times. What it binds is unknown. The data derive from a study of T cell repertoires in cytomegalovirus infection. As for the study in general: CMV infection plus the matching HLA type was flagged by public TCR beta signatures.

The study, taken as a whole, reports: In two of eight donors, the top clonotype was HLA-C-restricted CMV-specific. Cumulative public TCR beta family frequency identified carriers of CMV plus the relevant HLA.

One entry per CDR3 protein results from TCRdb running MiXCR on the reads. The table includes roughly 630,000 distinct CDR3 sequences, roughly a quarter detected once. This receptor was identified in a human donor in good health (CMV status not recorded). Some clones in this sample may be carry-over from other donors' samples. The specimen was CD8+ T cells from PBMCs.

The chain's CDR3 is CASSLARTSGGARAYEQYF. The CDR3 DNA reads TGTGCCAGCAGCTTAGCTCGGACTAGCGGGGGGGCCAGGGCCTACGAGCAGTACTTC. This chain links TRBV7-2 with TRBJ2-7; 15 bases fit TRBD2. Trimming cost V 0 bases and J 2 bases; bases outside gene matches: 8. CDR1 and CDR2 (germline): SGHTA, FQGNSA. This CDR3 is built from 19 residues.